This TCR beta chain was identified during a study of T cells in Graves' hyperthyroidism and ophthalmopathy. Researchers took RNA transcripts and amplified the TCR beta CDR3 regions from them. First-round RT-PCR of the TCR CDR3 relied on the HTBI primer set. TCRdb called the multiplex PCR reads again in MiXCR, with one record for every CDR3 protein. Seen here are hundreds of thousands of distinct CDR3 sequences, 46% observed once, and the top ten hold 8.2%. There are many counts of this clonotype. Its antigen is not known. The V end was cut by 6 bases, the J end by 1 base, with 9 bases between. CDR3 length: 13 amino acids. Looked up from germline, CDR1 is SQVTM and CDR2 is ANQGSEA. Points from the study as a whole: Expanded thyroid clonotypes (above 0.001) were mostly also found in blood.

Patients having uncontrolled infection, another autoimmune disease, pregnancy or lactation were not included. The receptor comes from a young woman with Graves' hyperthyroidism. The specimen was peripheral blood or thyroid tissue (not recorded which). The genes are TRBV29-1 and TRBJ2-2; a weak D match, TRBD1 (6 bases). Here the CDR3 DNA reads TGCAGCGTCATGACAGGGAACACCGGGGAGCTGTTTTTT. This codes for CSVMTGNTGELFF.